This T cell receptor beta chain was sequenced for a study of shared clonotypes between healthy human individuals. The germline V gene encodes CDR1 DFQATT and CDR2 SNEGSKA (reference sequence). Trimming cost V 2 bases and J 7 bases, with 8 bases left between them. The CDR3 is 11 residues long. Profiling relied on immunoSEQ multiplex PCR, and the TCRdb table lists in-frame clones only, not all of them. The sample lists roughly 1.5 million clones, 95% to 99% seen once, with less than 0.55% in the top ten. The chain couples TRBV20-1 to TRBJ1-2; D ambiguous. This sequence originates from a man aged 30-40 years in good health. Sequencing was carried out using naive CD4+ T cells sorted from blood. Subset denoted: CD45RA+ positively selected. CDR3: CSARLTAGYTF. DNA of the CDR3: TGCAGTGCTAGATTAACCGCTGGCTACACCTTC.